The rows below give T cell receptor beta chains drawn from one sample of a study of early T cells in non-severe SARS-CoV-2 infection. MiXCR was run by TCRdb on the 5' RACE reads, yielding one entry per CDR3 protein. The data show about 30,000 distinct CDR3 sequences, with roughly 5% seen just once and about 10% held by the top ten. The source material was whole blood. These receptors were taken from an adult who was a healthcare worker with PCR-confirmed SARS-CoV-2 infection or an uninfected control (not recorded which). Each CDR3 is given with its conserved first and last residue. The order of the fields is D gene, J gene, V gene, clone size, CDR3 protein, CDR3 DNA. A D gene is named only where the DNA matches it firmly. Clone size is not always given. Where it is, it says once, few, many or a class for expanded clones.

d_call: NA; j_call: TRBJ1-1; v_call: TRBV18; clone_size: many; cdr3_aa: CASSPLRRENTEAFF; cdr3_nt: TGTGCCAGCTCACCACTTCGACGGGAGAACACTGAAGCTTTCTTT
d_call: NA; j_call: TRBJ2-1; v_call: TRBV3-1; clone_size: NA; cdr3_aa: CASRPAGTLVPEQFF; cdr3_nt: TGTGCCAGCAGACCTGCCGGGACACTAGTGCCTGAGCAGTTCTTC
d_call: NA; j_call: TRBJ1-2; v_call: TRBV11-2; clone_size: many; cdr3_aa: CASSLSRDGFYGYTF; cdr3_nt: TGTGCCAGCAGCTTAAGCCGGGACGGATTCTATGGCTACACCTTC
d_call: TRBD1; j_call: TRBJ2-1; v_call: TRBV6-2/TRBV6-3; clone_size: many; cdr3_aa: CASRRQGSSYNEQFF; cdr3_nt: TGTGCCAGCAGAAGACAGGGGAGCTCCTACAATGAGCAGTTCTTC
d_call: TRBD2; j_call: TRBJ2-2; v_call: TRBV20-1; clone_size: many; cdr3_aa: CSASRTSGNFAGELFF; cdr3_nt: TGCAGTGCTAGTCGGACTAGCGGGAATTTCGCCGGGGAGCTGTTTTTT
d_call: NA; j_call: TRBJ2-7; v_call: TRBV3-1; clone_size: medium-sized; cdr3_aa: CASSPRRVFDEQYF; cdr3_nt: TGTGCCAGCAGCCCCCGGAGGGTTTTCGACGAGCAGTACTTC
d_call: NA; j_call: TRBJ2-3; v_call: TRBV30; clone_size: few; cdr3_aa: CAWSVRSGARGDTQYF; cdr3_nt: TGTGCCTGGAGTGTCCGAAGCGGCGCCAGGGGAGATACGCAGTATTTT
d_call: NA; j_call: TRBJ2-1; v_call: TRBV5-1; clone_size: many; cdr3_aa: CASSLALYNEQFF; cdr3_nt: TGCGCCAGCAGCTTGGCCTTATACAATGAGCAGTTCTTC
d_call: TRBD2; j_call: TRBJ2-2; v_call: TRBV7-9; clone_size: few; cdr3_aa: CASSLLTSGTYTGELFF; cdr3_nt: TGTGCCAGCAGCCTATTAACAAGCGGGACCTACACCGGGGAGCTGTTTTTT
d_call: NA; j_call: TRBJ1-6; v_call: TRBV7-6; clone_size: many; cdr3_aa: CASSLVWQGGSPLHF; cdr3_nt: TGTGCCAGCAGCTTAGTCTGGCAGGGAGGTTCACCCCTCCACTTT
d_call: TRBD1; j_call: TRBJ1-1; v_call: TRBV7-9; clone_size: many; cdr3_aa: CASSLDRGQTEAFF; cdr3_nt: TGTGCCAGCAGCTTAGACAGGGGACAAACTGAAGCTTTCTTT
d_call: NA; j_call: TRBJ2-3; v_call: TRBV20-1; clone_size: many; cdr3_aa: CSARVLGLSGSDTQYF; cdr3_nt: TGCAGTGCTAGAGTTCTGGGGCTGTCAGGGTCAGATACGCAGTATTTT
d_call: NA; j_call: TRBJ1-1; v_call: TRBV29-1; clone_size: many; cdr3_aa: CSVEGQTNTEAFF; cdr3_nt: TGCAGCGTTGAAGGACAGACGAACACTGAAGCTTTCTTT
d_call: NA; j_call: TRBJ2-5; v_call: TRBV12-3/TRBV12-4; clone_size: NA; cdr3_aa: CASRPRQGGGETQYF; cdr3_nt: TGTGCCAGCAGACCAAGGCAGGGCGGAGGAGAGACCCAGTACTTC
d_call: NA; j_call: TRBJ2-7; v_call: TRBV25-1; clone_size: many; cdr3_aa: CASSVLDEQYF; cdr3_nt: TGTGCCAGCAGTGTACTGGACGAGCAGTACTTC
d_call: NA; j_call: TRBJ2-7; v_call: TRBV11-2; clone_size: NA; cdr3_aa: CASSLDSGGRYEQYF; cdr3_nt: TGTGCCAGCAGCTTAGATTCGGGGGGCAGGTACGAGCAGTACTTC
d_call: TRBD2; j_call: TRBJ2-1; v_call: TRBV20-1; clone_size: many; cdr3_aa: CSARPPRASGRVSSYNEQFF; cdr3_nt: TGCAGTGCTAGACCCCCGAGAGCTAGCGGGAGGGTGAGCTCCTACAATGAGCAGTTCTTC
d_call: NA; j_call: TRBJ2-6; v_call: TRBV19; clone_size: many; cdr3_aa: CASTSRGSGANVLTF; cdr3_nt: TGTGCCAGTACCTCCAGGGGCTCTGGGGCCAACGTCCTGACTTTC
d_call: TRBD1; j_call: TRBJ1-1; v_call: TRBV18; clone_size: many; cdr3_aa: CASSPPNNRGSGTEAFF; cdr3_nt: TGTGCCAGCTCACCACCGAACAACAGGGGATCAGGCACTGAAGCTTTCTTT
d_call: NA; j_call: TRBJ2-4; v_call: TRBV4-2; clone_size: many; cdr3_aa: CASSQDLGKGANIQYF; cdr3_nt: TGTGCCAGCAGCCAAGATCTTGGTAAAGGCGCAAACATTCAGTACTTC
d_call: NA; j_call: TRBJ2-7; v_call: TRBV11-2; clone_size: NA; cdr3_aa: CASSLGAGAYEQYF; cdr3_nt: TGTGCCAGCAGCTTAGGGGCCGGGGCTTACGAGCAGTACTTC
d_call: TRBD2; j_call: TRBJ2-7; v_call: TRBV7-8; clone_size: many; cdr3_aa: CASSTGLAGGTYEQYF; cdr3_nt: TGTGCCAGCAGCACTGGACTAGCGGGAGGCACCTACGAGCAGTACTTC
d_call: NA; j_call: TRBJ1-1; v_call: TRBV12-3/TRBV12-4; clone_size: many; cdr3_aa: CASSWAKNTEAFF; cdr3_nt: TGTGCCAGCAGTTGGGCAAAGAACACTGAAGCTTTCTTT
d_call: NA; j_call: TRBJ1-1; v_call: TRBV30; clone_size: many; cdr3_aa: CAWSEGLGYTEAFF; cdr3_nt: TGTGCCTGGAGTGAGGGTCTTGGGTACACTGAAGCTTTCTTT
d_call: NA; j_call: TRBJ2-7; v_call: TRBV6-5; clone_size: many; cdr3_aa: CASGRSSSYEQYF; cdr3_nt: TGTGCCAGCGGTAGATCGAGCTCCTACGAGCAGTACTTC
d_call: TRBD1; j_call: TRBJ1-3; v_call: TRBV3-1; clone_size: NA; cdr3_aa: CASSRDRVRPSGNTIYF; cdr3_nt: TGTGCCAGCAGCCGGGACAGGGTTAGGCCATCTGGAAACACCATATATTTT
d_call: NA; j_call: TRBJ1-5; v_call: TRBV19; clone_size: many; cdr3_aa: CASSISGRGISNQPQHF; cdr3_nt: TGTGCCAGTAGTATCAGCGGGCGGGGAATTAGCAATCAGCCCCAGCATTTT
d_call: TRBD2; j_call: TRBJ2-1; v_call: TRBV28; clone_size: many; cdr3_aa: CASSPLGGGAQDNEQFF; cdr3_nt: TGTGCCAGCAGCCCCCTGGGGGGGGGAGCCCAAGACAATGAGCAGTTCTTC
d_call: TRBD2; j_call: TRBJ2-1; v_call: TRBV7-8; clone_size: few; cdr3_aa: CASSSMSGSSYNEQFF; cdr3_nt: TGTGCCAGCAGCTCTATGAGCGGGAGCTCCTACAATGAGCAGTTCTTC
d_call: NA; j_call: TRBJ2-5; v_call: TRBV3-1; clone_size: NA; cdr3_aa: CASSQVRGGTRETQYF; cdr3_nt: TGTGCCAGCAGCCAAGTAAGAGGGGGAACTCGAGAGACCCAGTACTTC
d_call: NA; j_call: TRBJ2-1; v_call: TRBV20-1; clone_size: NA; cdr3_aa: CSAGPSRQDNEQFF; cdr3_nt: TGCAGTGCAGGACCCTCCCGACAGGACAATGAGCAGTTCTTC
d_call: NA; j_call: TRBJ1-1; v_call: TRBV29-1; clone_size: many; cdr3_aa: CSAKQGRTEAFF; cdr3_nt: TGCAGCGCGAAACAGGGACGTACTGAAGCTTTCTTT